This section outlines one T cell receptor beta chain sequence together with its context. What it recognizes is unknown. The data originate from a study of vaccination effects on CD4 cells after COVID-19. Study-level background: The ViraFEST assay expanded antigen-specific CD4+ T cells with viral peptide pools before sequencing. Cultures of over 1.5 million PBMC per well contained about 9.5 IU/ml IL-2 plus 10 ug/ml peptides. The study's findings and limits: Late post-vaccination samples showed marked contraction of infection- and vaccine-induced clones.

This table comes from immunoSEQ multiplex PCR, and its TCRdb copy is limited to in-frame clones, with some not included. The repertoire holds about 73,000 clones, with less than 75% as singletons. Trimming removed 3 bases from V and 7 bases from J, with 15 bases in between. CDR3 length equals 15 residues. The V gene's germline CDR1 is SGHAT and CDR2 FQDESV (reference sequence). The authors isolated CD4+ T cells after around 10 days of culture. Two doses of BNT162b2 or mRNA-1273 vaccine were administered to participants. Half-medium replacement with IL-2 medium occurred on days 3 and 7. The chain employs TRBV11-1 and TRBJ2-2; no firm D call. The sample in question was CD4+ T cells from PBMCs cultured without peptide, obtained after COVID-19 vaccination. This receptor was obtained from a human donor who received a COVID-19 vaccine. CDR3 sequence: CASSFPPSRNGELFF. CDR3 DNA: TGTGCCAGCAGCTTCCCACCTAGTCGGAACGGGGAGCTGTTTTTT.